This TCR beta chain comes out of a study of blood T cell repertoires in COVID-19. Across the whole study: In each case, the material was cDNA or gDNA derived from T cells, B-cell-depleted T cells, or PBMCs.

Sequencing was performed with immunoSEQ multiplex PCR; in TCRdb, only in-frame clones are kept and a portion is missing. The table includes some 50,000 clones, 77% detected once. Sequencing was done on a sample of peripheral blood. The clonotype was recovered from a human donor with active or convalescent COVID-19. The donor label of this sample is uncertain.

In DNA, the CDR3 is TGTGCCAGCAGTTACAAGGCGTGGACAGGAGCGGGAGGGTACAATGAGCAGTTCTTC. Its translation is CASSYKAWTGAGGYNEQFF. The V and J genes are TRBV6-2 or TRBV6-3 and TRBJ2-1; 10 bases fit TRBD2. V dropped 2 bases and J dropped 4; count of bases not matched to a gene: 14. Germline CDR1 is MNHEY and CDR2 is SVGEGT. The CDR3 runs 19 residues.